The sequence of this T cell receptor (beta chain) was determined in a study of blood T cells in healthy people across ages. Trimming removed 6 bases from V and 0 bases from J, with 15 bases in between. Per the germline V gene, CDR1 is SQVTM and CDR2 is ANQGSEA. The CDR3 is made up of 14 amino acids. This clonotype has a count of ten or more. The authors ran a second PCR of 7 to 11 cycles using a sample-barcoded 5' primer and a J-beta primer mix. TCRdb re-called the 5' RACE reads with MiXCR, one entry per CDR3 protein. The sample contains about 930,000 distinct CDR3 sequences, 29% of which appear only once. Separately, the same data were catalogued under a study of T cells of mothers and their children.

This receptor was taken from a woman in her forties in good health. The J gene is TRBJ2-7, the V gene TRBV29-1; no clear D gene. The sequencing sample was made of blood. The CDR3 here is CSVRTDTASYEQYF. The CDR3 nucleotides are TGCAGCGTCCGGACCGACACAGCCTCCTACGAGCAGTACTTC.